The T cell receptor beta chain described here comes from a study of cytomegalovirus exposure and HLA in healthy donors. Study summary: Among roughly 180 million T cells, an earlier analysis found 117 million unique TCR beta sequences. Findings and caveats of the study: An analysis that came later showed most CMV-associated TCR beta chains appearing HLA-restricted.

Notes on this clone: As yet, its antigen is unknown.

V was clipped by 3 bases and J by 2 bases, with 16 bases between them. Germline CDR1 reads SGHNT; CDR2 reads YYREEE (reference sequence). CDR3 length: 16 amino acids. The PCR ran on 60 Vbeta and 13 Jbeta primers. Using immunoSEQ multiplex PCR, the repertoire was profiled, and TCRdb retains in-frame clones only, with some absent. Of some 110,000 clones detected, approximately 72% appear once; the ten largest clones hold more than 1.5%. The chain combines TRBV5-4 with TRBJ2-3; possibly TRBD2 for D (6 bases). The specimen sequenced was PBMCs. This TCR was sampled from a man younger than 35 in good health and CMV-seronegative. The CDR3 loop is CASSSAPGLHTDTQYF. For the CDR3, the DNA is TGTGCCAGCAGCTCGGCACCGGGACTTCACACAGATACGCAGTATTTT. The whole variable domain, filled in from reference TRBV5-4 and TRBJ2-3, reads ETGVTQSPTHLIKTRGQQVTLRCSSQSGHNTVSWYQQALGQGPQFIFQYYREEENGRGNFPPRFSGLQFPNYSSELNVNALELDDSALYLCASSSAPGLHTDTQYFGPGTRLTVL.